These T cell receptor beta chains were read from a single sample in a study of shared clonotypes between healthy human individuals. Profiling relied on immunoSEQ multiplex PCR, and the TCRdb table lists in-frame clones only, not all of them. The sample includes about 2 million clones, roughly 95% seen only once; the top ten take 0.1% to 0.15%. The sequenced sample consisted of naive CD4+ T cells sorted from blood. These receptors were taken from a man aged 18 to 29 in good health. Both conserved end residues are part of each CDR3. The order of the fields is J gene, D gene, V gene, CDR3 DNA, CDR3 protein. The D gene is left open where the match is weak.

J: TRBJ1-4; D: TRBD1; V: TRBV5-1; DNA: TGCGCCAGCAGCGTTGTTGGACAGGATGAGGAAAAACTGTTTTTT; CDR3: CASSVVGQDEEKLFF
J: TRBJ2-2; D: NA; V: TRBV27; DNA: TGTGCCAGCACTTCAATGGACGAGTTCACGAATTCGGCCGGGGAGCTGTTTTTT; CDR3: CASTSMDEFTNSAGELFF
J: TRBJ1-2; D: NA; V: TRBV13; DNA: TGTGCCAGCAGCTCGACGATTGGGTCTTATGGCTACACCTTC; CDR3: CASSSTIGSYGYTF
J: TRBJ2-5; D: TRBD2; V: TRBV13; DNA: TGTGCCAGCAGCCTGGGACTAGCGGGGCTCCAAGAGACCCAGTACTTC; CDR3: CASSLGLAGLQETQYF
J: TRBJ2-1; D: NA; V: TRBV5-4; DNA: TGTGCCAGCAGCTTGGGAGAGGGGTCCTACAATGAGCAGTTCTTC; CDR3: CASSLGEGSYNEQFF
J: TRBJ2-1; D: TRBD2; V: TRBV28; DNA: TGTGCCAGCAGGGCCGGCGGGGGGACCTACAATGAGCAGTTCTTC; CDR3: CASRAGGGTYNEQFF
J: TRBJ1-6; D: NA; V: TRBV6-5; DNA: TGTGCCAGCAGTTACTACGGGGTACACCTAAATTCACCCCTCCACTTT; CDR3: CASSYYGVHLNSPLHF
J: TRBJ1-4; D: NA; V: TRBV10-1; DNA: TGCGCCAGCATGGGGATTGCAACTAATGAAAAACTGTTTTTT; CDR3: CASMGIATNEKLFF
J: TRBJ2-7; D: TRBD2; V: TRBV19; DNA: TGTGCCAGTAGTATAGCTAGCGGGAGCTACGAGCAGTACTTC; CDR3: CASSIASGSYEQYF
J: TRBJ2-7; D: NA; V: TRBV7-9; DNA: TGTGCCAGCAGCTTGGAGGGCAGGGTTACGTACGAGCAGTACTTC; CDR3: CASSLEGRVTYEQYF
J: TRBJ1-1; D: TRBD1; V: TRBV29-1; DNA: TGCAGCGTTGAAGAAATGACAGGGATCGGTGAAGCTTTCTTT; CDR3: CSVEEMTGIGEAFF
J: TRBJ2-7; D: TRBD2; V: TRBV4-1; DNA: TGCGCCAGCAGCCATCCCGGTGCGGGGGTAGGGCAGTACTTC; CDR3: CASSHPGAGVGQYF
J: TRBJ2-2; D: NA; V: TRBV12-5; DNA: TGTGCTAGTGGTTGGGTCTCGGGCCCGAACACCGGGGAGCTGTTTTTT; CDR3: CASGWVSGPNTGELFF
J: TRBJ1-1; D: TRBD1; V: TRBV7-2; DNA: TGTGCCAGCAGCTTAGGACAGGGGGCGATAGGGACTGGATTTGGTTTT; CDR3: CASSLGQGAIGTGFGF
J: TRBJ2-1; D: TRBD2; V: TRBV10-3; DNA: TGTGCCATCAGTGCCCTAGCGGACAATGAGCAGTTCTTC; CDR3: CAISALADNEQFF
J: TRBJ2-7; D: NA; V: TRBV2; DNA: TGTGCCAGCAGTGCCCAACGGGGGACTTTGAGCTCCTACGAGCAGTACTTC; CDR3: CASSAQRGTLSSYEQYF
J: TRBJ1-2; D: NA; V: TRBV7-9; DNA: TGTGCCAGCAGCCCTACTATCGTCGTCGGGGAGGGTGGCTACACCTTC; CDR3: CASSPTIVVGEGGYTF
J: TRBJ2-3; D: TRBD2; V: TRBV7-2; DNA: TGTGCCAGCAGCATAATAGCGGGAGGCACAGATACGCAGTATTTT; CDR3: CASSIIAGGTDTQYF
J: TRBJ2-2; D: TRBD2; V: TRBV2; DNA: TGTGCCAGCAGTGAGGATGGAGCGGGGGGGCCGTACAAACAGTTTTTT; CDR3: CASSEDGAGGPYKQFF
J: TRBJ1-1; D: NA; V: TRBV7-2; DNA: TGTGCCAGCAGTTCCCAGGGTAGCACTGAAGCTTTCTTT; CDR3: CASSSQGSTEAFF
J: TRBJ1-2; D: NA; V: TRBV20-1; DNA: TGCAGTGCTAGATCGGAGGGCTACACCTTC; CDR3: CSARSEGYTF
J: TRBJ1-1; D: NA; V: TRBV19; DNA: TGTGCCAGTAGTTCCCTCGACAGGCGGGTTGCTTTCTTT; CDR3: CASSSLDRRVAFF